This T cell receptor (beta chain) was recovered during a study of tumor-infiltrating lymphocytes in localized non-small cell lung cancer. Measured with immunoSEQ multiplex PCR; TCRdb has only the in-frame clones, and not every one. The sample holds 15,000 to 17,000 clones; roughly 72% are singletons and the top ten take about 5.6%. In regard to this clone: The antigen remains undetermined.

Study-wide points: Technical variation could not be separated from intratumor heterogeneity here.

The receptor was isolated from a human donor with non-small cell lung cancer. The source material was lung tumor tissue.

In DNA, the CDR3 is TGTGCCAGCAGCATTATGTGGGGGACCGGGGAGCTGTTTTTT. Translating gives CASSIMWGTGELFF. This sequence joins TRBV9 and TRBJ2-2; D is tentatively TRBD1 or TRBD2 (5 bases each). The ends were cut back, 4 bases at V and 5 bases at J, with 12 bases in the middle. Germline CDR1 reads SGDLS; CDR2 reads YYNGEE. The CDR3 runs to 14 residues.